There are many counts of the clone carrying this T cell receptor beta chain. The CDR3 consists of 16 residues. In germline, CDR1 is DFQATT, CDR2 SNEGSKA (reference sequence). Trimming took off 3 bases at V and 5 bases at J, with 20 bases between the two ends. The data were obtained in a study of T cells in Graves' hyperthyroidism and ophthalmopathy. Study overall: The authors collected peripheral blood at initial diagnosis, before any treatment.

From RNA transcripts, TCR beta CDR3 regions were amplified. RT-PCR in the first round (using the HTBI primer set) targeted the TCR CDR3. From the multiplex PCR reads, TCRdb called clonotypes with MiXCR, one entry per CDR3 protein. The table shows roughly 250,000 distinct CDR3 sequences, with less than 20% occurring only once. Sequencing was carried out using blood. The rearrangement uses TRBV20-1 and TRBJ2-1, with a tentative D call TRBD2 (6 bases). This sequence was found in a woman aged 18-35 years with Graves' ophthalmopathy. In DNA, the CDR3 is TGCAGTGCTAGCCCTCGGGTTGAGCGGGTGCACAATGAGCAGTTCTTC. This encodes CSASPRVERVHNEQFF.